This T cell receptor (beta chain) was recorded in a study of blood T cells in healthy people across ages. With regard to this clonotype: Its antigen is not known.

Combining a sample-barcoded 5' primer with a J-beta primer mix, a second PCR ran for about 7 to 11 cycles. CDR3-containing paired-end reads numbering at least 2.5 million came from each sample. TCRdb redid the calling of the 5' RACE reads with MiXCR, one entry per CDR3 protein. The sample holds more than 700,000 distinct CDR3 sequences; approximately 55% are singletons and the top ten take roughly 37%. Findings of the study overall: Investigators viewed diversity estimates from one million T cells as underestimates, the study reported. Naive CD4+ cells and diversity were both higher in long-lived donors than in aged donors.

J gave up 4 bases and V 6 bases, and 6 bases lay outside the gene matches. This CDR3 is 14 amino acids long. The V gene's germline CDR1 is MDHEN and CDR2 SYDVKM. The source of this sequence is an elderly man in good health. The chain recombines TRBV28 with TRBJ1-2; 9 positions agree with TRBD1. Sequenced sample: blood. This CDR3 is CASRTQGAGYGYTF. The CDR3 DNA follows: TGTGCCAGCAGGACACAGGGGGCTGGCTATGGCTACACCTTC.